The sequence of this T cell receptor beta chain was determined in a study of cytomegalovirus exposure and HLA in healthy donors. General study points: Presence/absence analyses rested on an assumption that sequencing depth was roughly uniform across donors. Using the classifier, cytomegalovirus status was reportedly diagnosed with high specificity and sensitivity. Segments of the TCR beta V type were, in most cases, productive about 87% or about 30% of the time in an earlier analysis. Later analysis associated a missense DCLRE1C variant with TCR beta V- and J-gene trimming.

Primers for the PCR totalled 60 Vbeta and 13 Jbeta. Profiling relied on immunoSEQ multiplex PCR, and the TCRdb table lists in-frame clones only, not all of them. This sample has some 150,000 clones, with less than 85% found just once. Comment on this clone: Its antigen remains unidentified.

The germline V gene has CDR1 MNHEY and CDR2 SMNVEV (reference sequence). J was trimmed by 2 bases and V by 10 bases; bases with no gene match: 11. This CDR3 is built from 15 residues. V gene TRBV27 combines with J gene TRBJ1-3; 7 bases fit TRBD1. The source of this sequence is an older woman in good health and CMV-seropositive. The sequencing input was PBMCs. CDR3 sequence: CATTSKGATGNTIYF. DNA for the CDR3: TGTGCCACCACATCCAAGGGGGCTACTGGAAACACCATATATTTT.